The 7 T cell receptor beta chains given below trace back to one sample, sequenced in a study of blood T cell repertoires in COVID-19. Produced via immunoSEQ multiplex PCR; TCRdb's table is partial and in-frame only. Seen here are 140,000 or so clones, roughly 79% observed once, and the top ten hold less than 2%. Sequencing used peripheral blood. These TCRs come from a woman aged 60 to 75 with acute or convalescent COVID-19.

V is TRBV28 and J is TRBJ2-3, with a weak D call TRBD1 (5 bases). Germline V CDR1 and CDR2: MDHEN, SYDVKM. V shed 3 bases and J shed 1 base, with 17 bases lying between them. There are 17 residues in the CDR3. CDR3 in amino acids: CASSFSLAGQGTDTQYF. The CDR3 coding sequence is TGTGCCAGCAGTTTTTCCCTCGCAGGGCAGGGCACAGATACGCAGTATTTT.

This clone was counted a single time. The CDR3 coding sequence is TGTGCCAGCTCACTCGCGGCAGGGCTAGCCAAAAACATTCAGTACTTC. It specifies CASSLAAGLAKNIQYF. The rearrangement uses TRBV18 and TRBJ2-4, with a tentative D call TRBD1 (5 bases). Germline V gene data show CDR1 as KGHSH and CDR2 as LQKENI. Between the trimmed V and J ends, which lost 4 bases and 0 bases, there was a span of 13 bases. This CDR3 has 16 residues.

V is TRBV6-1 and J is TRBJ1-1, with D possibly being TRBD1 (5 bases). V shed 3 bases and J shed 6 bases, with 14 bases lying between them. CDR1 and CDR2 (germline): MNHNS, SASEGT. The CDR3 spans 14 residues. The CDR3 reads CASSEPGGASEAFF. The CDR3, as DNA: TGTGCCAGCAGTGAGCCGGGAGGGGCCTCTGAAGCTTTCTTT.

CDR3 in amino acids: CASSSWDGRGDTQYF. CDR3 DNA sequence: TGCGCCAGCAGCTCCTGGGACGGGAGGGGAGATACGCAGTATTTT. The chain recombines TRBV5-1 with TRBJ2-3; TRBD2 matches at 8 bases. Trimming at V came to 3 bases and at J to 5 bases, leaving 8 bases not matched to a gene. CDR1 and CDR2 (germline): SGHRS, YFSETQ. The CDR3 has 15 amino acids.

The rearrangement joins TRBV7-9 to TRBJ2-2, with TRBD2 matching over 9 bases. In germline, CDR1 is SEHNR, CDR2 FQNEAQ (reference sequence). This CDR3 contains 14 residues. J was trimmed by 5 bases and V by 5 bases; bases with no gene match: 3. This chain's CDR3 is CASSPSGKTGELFF. CDR3 DNA sequence: TGTGCCAGCAGCCCTAGCGGGAAAACCGGGGAGCTGTTTTTT.

This clone was counted a single time. This sequence joins TRBV2 and TRBJ2-7; TRBD2 is a possible D gene (5 bases). Germline assignment: CDR1 SNHLY and CDR2 FYNNEI. The V end lost 7 bases, the J end lost 3 bases, and 13 bases lay between the germline ends. CDR3 length: 13 amino acids. This CDR3 reads CASKEMGDYEQYF. For the CDR3, the DNA is TGTGCCAGCAAGGAAATGGGAGACTACGAGCAGTACTTC.

Remarks on this clone: The same CDR3 also results from other DNA sequences found in this sample. The chain combines TRBV28 with TRBJ1-1; 7 bases are a match to TRBD1. The CDR3 extends over 18 amino acids. Germline loops: CDR1 MDHEN, CDR2 SYDVKM. The ends lost 6 bases at V and 2 bases at J; junction bases unmatched: 18. CDR3 DNA sequence: TGTGCCAGCAGAAGCGTCCCCCATTCCGGGACAGTCAACACTGAAGCTTTCTTT. It encodes CASRSVPHSGTVNTEAFF. Full variable domain (missing parts from reference TRBV28 and TRBJ1-1): DVKVTQSSRYLVKRTGEKVFLECVQDMDHENMFWYRQDPGLGLRLIYFSYDVKMKEKGDIPEGYSVSREKKERFSLILESASTNQTSMYLCASRSVPHSGTVNTEAFFGQGTRLTVV.